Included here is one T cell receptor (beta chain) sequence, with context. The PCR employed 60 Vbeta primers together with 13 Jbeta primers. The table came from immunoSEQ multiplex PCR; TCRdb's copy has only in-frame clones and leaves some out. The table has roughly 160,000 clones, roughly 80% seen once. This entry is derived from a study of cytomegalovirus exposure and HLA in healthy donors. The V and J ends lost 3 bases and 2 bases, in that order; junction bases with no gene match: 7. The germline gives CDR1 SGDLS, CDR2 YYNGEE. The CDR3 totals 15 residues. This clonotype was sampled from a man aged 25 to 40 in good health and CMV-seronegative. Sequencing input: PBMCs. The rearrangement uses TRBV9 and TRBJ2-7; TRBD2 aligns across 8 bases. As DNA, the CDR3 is TGTGCCAGCAGCGAGGGGCTAGCGGGCACCTACGAGCAGTACTTC. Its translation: CASSEGLAGTYEQYF.